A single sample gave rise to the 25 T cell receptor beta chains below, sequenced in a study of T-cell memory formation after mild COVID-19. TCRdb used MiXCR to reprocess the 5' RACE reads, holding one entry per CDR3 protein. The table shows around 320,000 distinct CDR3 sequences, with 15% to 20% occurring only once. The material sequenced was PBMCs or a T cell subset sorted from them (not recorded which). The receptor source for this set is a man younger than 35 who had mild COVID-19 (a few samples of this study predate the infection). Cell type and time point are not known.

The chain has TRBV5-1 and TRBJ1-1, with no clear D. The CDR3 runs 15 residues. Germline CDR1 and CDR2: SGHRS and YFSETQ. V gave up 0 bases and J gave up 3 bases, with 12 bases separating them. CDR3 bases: TGCGCCAGCAGCTTGGCCGGCCATCTGGACACTGAAGCTTTCTTT. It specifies CASSLAGHLDTEAFF.

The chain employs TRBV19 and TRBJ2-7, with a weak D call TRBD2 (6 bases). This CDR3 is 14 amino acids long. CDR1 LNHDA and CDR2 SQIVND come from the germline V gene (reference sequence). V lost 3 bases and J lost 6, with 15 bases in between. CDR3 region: CASSIGGDLGEQYF. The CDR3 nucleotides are TGTGCCAGTAGTATCGGAGGGGACTTGGGCGAGCAGTACTTC.

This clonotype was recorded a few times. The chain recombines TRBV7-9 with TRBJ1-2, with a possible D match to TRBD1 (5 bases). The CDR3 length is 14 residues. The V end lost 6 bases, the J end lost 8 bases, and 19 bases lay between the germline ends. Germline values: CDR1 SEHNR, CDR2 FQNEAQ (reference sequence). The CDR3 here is CASSKPTESKGYTF. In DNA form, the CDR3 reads TGTGCCAGCAGTAAGCCGACAGAATCTAAAGGCTACACCTTC.

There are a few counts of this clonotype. The CDR3, as DNA: TGTGCCAGCACCCTGCCCGGACAGGGAGTCGGGGAGCAGTTCTTC. It specifies CASTLPGQGVGEQFF. The gene calls are TRBV7-2 and TRBJ2-1; 8 bases agree with TRBD1. The V gene end was trimmed by 7 bases and the J gene end by 10 bases; junction bases not matched to a gene: 15. This CDR3 spans 15 amino acids. Germline V gene sequence: CDR1 SGHTA, CDR2 FQGNSA.

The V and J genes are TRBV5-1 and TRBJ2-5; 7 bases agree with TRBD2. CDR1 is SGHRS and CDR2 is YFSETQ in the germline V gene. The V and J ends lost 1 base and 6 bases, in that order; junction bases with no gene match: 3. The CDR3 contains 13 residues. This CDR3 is CASSLSGAKTQYF. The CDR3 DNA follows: TGCGCCAGCAGCTTGAGCGGGGCAAAGACCCAGTACTTC.

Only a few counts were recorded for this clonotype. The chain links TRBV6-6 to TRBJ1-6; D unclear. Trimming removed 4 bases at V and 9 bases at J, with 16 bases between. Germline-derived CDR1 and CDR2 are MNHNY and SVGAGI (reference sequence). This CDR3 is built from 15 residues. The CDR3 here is CASSSTTERASPLHF. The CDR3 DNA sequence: TGTGCCAGCAGTTCCACCACAGAGCGGGCTTCACCCCTCCACTTT.

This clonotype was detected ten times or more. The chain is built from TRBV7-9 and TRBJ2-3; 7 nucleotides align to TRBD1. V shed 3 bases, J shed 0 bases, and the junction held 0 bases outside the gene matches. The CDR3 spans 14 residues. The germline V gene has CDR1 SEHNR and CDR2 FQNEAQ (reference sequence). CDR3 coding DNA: TGTGCCAGCAGCTTGACAGGGAGCACAGATACGCAGTATTTT. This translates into CASSLTGSTDTQYF.

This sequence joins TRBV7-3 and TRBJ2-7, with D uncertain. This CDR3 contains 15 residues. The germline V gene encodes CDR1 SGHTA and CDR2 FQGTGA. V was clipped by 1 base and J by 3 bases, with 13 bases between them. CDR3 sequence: CASSLMGSPIYEQYF. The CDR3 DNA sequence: TGTGCCAGCAGCTTAATGGGCTCTCCTATCTACGAGCAGTACTTC.

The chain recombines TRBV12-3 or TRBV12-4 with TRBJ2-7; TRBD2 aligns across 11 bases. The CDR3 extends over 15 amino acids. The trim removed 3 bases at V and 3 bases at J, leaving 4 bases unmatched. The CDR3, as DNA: TGTGCCAGCAGTTTCCCTAGCGGGGGGTTCTACGAGCAGTACTTC. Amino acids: CASSFPSGGFYEQYF.

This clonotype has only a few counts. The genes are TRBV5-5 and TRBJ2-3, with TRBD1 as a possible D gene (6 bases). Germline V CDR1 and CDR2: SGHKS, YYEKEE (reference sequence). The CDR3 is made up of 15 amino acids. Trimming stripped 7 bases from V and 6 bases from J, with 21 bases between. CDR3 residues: CASSRDTWEVDTQYF. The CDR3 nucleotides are TGTGCCAGCTCTCGGGACACCTGGGAAGTTGATACGCAGTATTTT.

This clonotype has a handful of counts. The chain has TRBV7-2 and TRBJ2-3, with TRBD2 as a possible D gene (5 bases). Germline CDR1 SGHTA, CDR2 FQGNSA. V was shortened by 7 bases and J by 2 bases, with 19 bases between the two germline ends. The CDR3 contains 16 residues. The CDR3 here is CASTLIVTAVTDTQYF. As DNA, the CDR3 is TGTGCCAGCACCCTTATAGTCACAGCGGTCACAGATACGCAGTATTTT.

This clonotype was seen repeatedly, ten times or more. The CDR3 DNA follows: TGTGCCAGTAGTCGGGTGGAGGATACGCAGTATTTT. Amino acids: CASSRVEDTQYF. The chain links TRBV19 to TRBJ2-3; unclear D gene. CDR1 and CDR2 (germline): LNHDA, SQIVND (reference sequence). V gave up 5 bases and J gave up 6 bases, with 9 bases separating them. This CDR3 contains 12 residues.

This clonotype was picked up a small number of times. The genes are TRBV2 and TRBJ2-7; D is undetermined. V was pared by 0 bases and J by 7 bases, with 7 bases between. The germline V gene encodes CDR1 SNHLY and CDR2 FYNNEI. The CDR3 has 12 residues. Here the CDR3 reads CASSEARWEQYV. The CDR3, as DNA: TGTGCCAGCAGTGAAGCCCGATGGGAGCAGTACGTC.

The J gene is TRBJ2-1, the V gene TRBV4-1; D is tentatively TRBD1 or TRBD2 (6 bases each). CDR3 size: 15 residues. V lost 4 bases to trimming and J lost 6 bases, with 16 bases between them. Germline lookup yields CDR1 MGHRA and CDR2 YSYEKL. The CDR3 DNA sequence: TGCGCCAGCAGCCGGAGGGACACTGAGTCCAATGAGCAGTTCTTC. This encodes CASSRRDTESNEQFF.

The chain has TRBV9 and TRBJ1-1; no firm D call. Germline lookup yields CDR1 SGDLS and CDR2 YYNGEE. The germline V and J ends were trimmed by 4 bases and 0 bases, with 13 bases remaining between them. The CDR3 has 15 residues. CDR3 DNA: TGTGCCAGCAGCACACGGGAAAACCTGAACACTGAAGCTTTCTTT. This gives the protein CASSTRENLNTEAFF.

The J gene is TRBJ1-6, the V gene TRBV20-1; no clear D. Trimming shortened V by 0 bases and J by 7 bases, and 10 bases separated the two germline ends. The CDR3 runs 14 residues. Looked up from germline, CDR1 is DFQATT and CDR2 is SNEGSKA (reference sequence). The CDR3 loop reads CSARDRQLNSPLHF. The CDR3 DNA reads TGCAGTGCTAGAGATCGGCAGTTAAATTCACCCCTCCACTTT.

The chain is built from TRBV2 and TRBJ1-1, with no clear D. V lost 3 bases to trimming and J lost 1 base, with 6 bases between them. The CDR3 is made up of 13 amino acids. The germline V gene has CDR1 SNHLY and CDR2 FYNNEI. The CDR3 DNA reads TGTGCCAGCAGTGAGGTGGGGAACACTGAAGCTTTCTTT. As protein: CASSEVGNTEAFF.

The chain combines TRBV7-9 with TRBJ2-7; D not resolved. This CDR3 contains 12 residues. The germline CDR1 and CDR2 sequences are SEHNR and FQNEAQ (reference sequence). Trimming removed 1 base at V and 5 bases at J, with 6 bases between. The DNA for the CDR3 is TGTGCCAGCAGCTTAGGGCGGAACGAGCAGTACGTC. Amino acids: CASSLGRNEQYV.

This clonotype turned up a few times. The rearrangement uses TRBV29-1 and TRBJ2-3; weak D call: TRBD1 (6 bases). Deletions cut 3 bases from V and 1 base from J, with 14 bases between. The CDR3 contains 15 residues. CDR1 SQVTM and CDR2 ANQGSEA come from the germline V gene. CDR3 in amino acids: CSVDTIEGGTDTQYF. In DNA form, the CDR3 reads TGCAGCGTTGATACGATCGAGGGGGGCACAGATACGCAGTATTTT.

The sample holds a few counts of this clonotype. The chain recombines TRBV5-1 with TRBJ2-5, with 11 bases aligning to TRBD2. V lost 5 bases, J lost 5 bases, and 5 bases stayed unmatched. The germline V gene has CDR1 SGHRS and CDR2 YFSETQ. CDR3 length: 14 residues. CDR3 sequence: CASRRGTSGETQYF. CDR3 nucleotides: TGCGCCAGCAGACGCGGGACTAGCGGCGAGACCCAGTACTTC.

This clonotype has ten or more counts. CDR3 sequence: CASSGGGGRYEQYV. CDR3 DNA sequence: TGTGCCAGCAGCGGGGGAGGGGGCCGATACGAGCAGTACGTC. This chain joins TRBV6-2 or TRBV6-3 and TRBJ2-7; D possibly uses TRBD1 or TRBD2 (7 bases each). Germline V gives CDR1 MNHEY, CDR2 SVGEGT. The V end was cut by 6 bases, the J end by 4 bases, with 16 bases between. CDR3 length: 14 amino acids.

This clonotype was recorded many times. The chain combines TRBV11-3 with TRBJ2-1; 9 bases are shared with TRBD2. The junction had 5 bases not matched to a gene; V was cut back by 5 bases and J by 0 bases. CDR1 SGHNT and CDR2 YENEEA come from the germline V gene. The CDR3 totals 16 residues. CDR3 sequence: CASSRAGGHSYNEQFF. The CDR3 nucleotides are TGTGCCAGCAGCCGAGCGGGGGGCCACTCCTACAATGAGCAGTTCTTC.

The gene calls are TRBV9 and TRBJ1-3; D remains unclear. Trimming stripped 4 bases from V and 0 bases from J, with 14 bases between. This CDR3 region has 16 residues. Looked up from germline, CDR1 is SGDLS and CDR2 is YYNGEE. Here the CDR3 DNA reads TGTGCCAGCAGCACCCTTCAGAGACTCTCTGGAAACACCATATATTTT. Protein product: CASSTLQRLSGNTIYF.

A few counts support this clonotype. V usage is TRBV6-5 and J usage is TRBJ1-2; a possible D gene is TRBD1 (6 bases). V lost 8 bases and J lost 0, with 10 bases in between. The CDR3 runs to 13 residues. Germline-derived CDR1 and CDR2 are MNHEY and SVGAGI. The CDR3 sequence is CASSRTANYGYTF. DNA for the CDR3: TGTGCCAGCTCTAGGACAGCTAACTATGGCTACACCTTC.

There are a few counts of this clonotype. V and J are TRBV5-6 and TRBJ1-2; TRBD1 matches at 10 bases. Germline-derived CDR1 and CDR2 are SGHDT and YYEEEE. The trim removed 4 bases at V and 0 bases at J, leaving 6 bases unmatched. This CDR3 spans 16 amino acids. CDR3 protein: CASSRDRGYSNYGYTF. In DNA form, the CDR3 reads TGTGCCAGCAGCCGGGACAGGGGCTACTCTAACTATGGCTACACCTTC.